A selection of T cell receptor beta chains follows, all from one sample in a study of identical twins. TCRdb redid the calling of the 5' RACE reads with MiXCR, one entry per CDR3 protein. The repertoire includes about 250,000 distinct CDR3 sequences, roughly an eighth of them detected once, and approximately 9.3% sits in the top ten. Sequencing input: memory (CD45RO+) T cells sorted from blood. The origin of the receptors is a woman between 18 and 30 years old in good health. Both conserved end residues are part of each CDR3. Fields, in order: clone size, J gene, V gene, CDR3 protein. Clone size is shown for a subset of rows, as once, few, many or a class of expanded clone.

abundance: medium-sized
j_gene: TRBJ2-1
v_gene: TRBV11-2
CDR3aa: CASMSRGSGNEQFF

abundance: few
j_gene: TRBJ1-2
v_gene: TRBV3-1
CDR3aa: CASSQGGERNGYTF

abundance: few
j_gene: TRBJ2-1
v_gene: TRBV4-1
CDR3aa: CASSQFTGTSGGAQFF

abundance: few
j_gene: TRBJ2-7
v_gene: TRBV10-3
CDR3aa: CAISVADREGEQYF

abundance: few
j_gene: TRBJ2-7
v_gene: TRBV20-1
CDR3aa: CSARDTTSYEQYF

abundance: .
j_gene: TRBJ2-7
v_gene: TRBV6-1
CDR3aa: CASSPTPGQRTTYEQYF

abundance: many
j_gene: TRBJ1-1
v_gene: TRBV5-1
CDR3aa: CASSEGQVEAFF

abundance: .
j_gene: TRBJ2-6
v_gene: TRBV20-1
CDR3aa: CSAREWGLANVLTF

abundance: few
j_gene: TRBJ2-7
v_gene: TRBV7-6
CDR3aa: CASSLEAVEQYF

abundance: .
j_gene: TRBJ2-7
v_gene: TRBV5-1
CDR3aa: CASSLAGFSYEQYF

abundance: .
j_gene: TRBJ2-5
v_gene: TRBV29-1
CDR3aa: CSVREFQETQYF

abundance: .
j_gene: TRBJ2-3
v_gene: TRBV7-2
CDR3aa: CASSRQRGTDTQYF

abundance: few
j_gene: TRBJ2-3
v_gene: TRBV12-3/TRBV12-4
CDR3aa: CATSVRTDTQYF

abundance: many
j_gene: TRBJ2-7
v_gene: TRBV7-6
CDR3aa: CASSLFGGSYEQYF

abundance: .
j_gene: TRBJ1-1
v_gene: TRBV28
CDR3aa: CASMGLGTEAFF

abundance: few
j_gene: TRBJ1-2
v_gene: TRBV4-1
CDR3aa: CASSQGRDFYGYTF

abundance: few
j_gene: TRBJ1-1
v_gene: TRBV12-3/TRBV12-4
CDR3aa: CASSFYVTEAFF

abundance: .
j_gene: TRBJ2-3
v_gene: TRBV6-1
CDR3aa: CASSKRGPLDTQYF

abundance: .
j_gene: TRBJ2-1
v_gene: TRBV29-1
CDR3aa: CSAWGQGSAEQFF

abundance: few
j_gene: TRBJ1-6
v_gene: TRBV7-9
CDR3aa: CASSFWNSPLHF

abundance: .
j_gene: TRBJ1-1
v_gene: TRBV11-3
CDR3aa: CASSYQKNTEAFF

abundance: few
j_gene: TRBJ1-2
v_gene: TRBV11-2
CDR3aa: CASSLSQNYGYTF

abundance: .
j_gene: TRBJ2-3
v_gene: TRBV12-3/TRBV12-4
CDR3aa: CASSTSGRFTDTQYF

abundance: few
j_gene: TRBJ1-5
v_gene: TRBV5-1
CDR3aa: CASSLEGGYNQPQHF

abundance: .
j_gene: TRBJ2-7
v_gene: TRBV7-2
CDR3aa: CASSSPDRGLKEQYF

abundance: few
j_gene: TRBJ2-5
v_gene: TRBV20-1
CDR3aa: CSARVEYPAIETQYF

abundance: .
j_gene: TRBJ2-3
v_gene: TRBV20-1
CDR3aa: CSALGPNTDTQYF

abundance: .
j_gene: TRBJ2-1
v_gene: TRBV7-2
CDR3aa: CASGLRGRGWNEQFF

abundance: .
j_gene: TRBJ1-1
v_gene: TRBV18
CDR3aa: CASSPIILGEAFF

abundance: .
j_gene: TRBJ2-7
v_gene: TRBV12-3/TRBV12-4
CDR3aa: CASSLNGGGYEQYF

abundance: .
j_gene: TRBJ2-1
v_gene: TRBV6-6
CDR3aa: CASGTSGRWGQFF

abundance: .
j_gene: TRBJ2-3
v_gene: TRBV12-3/TRBV12-4
CDR3aa: CASSDIAGVMTDTQYF

abundance: few
j_gene: TRBJ2-3
v_gene: TRBV10-3
CDR3aa: CAIRALGTDTQYF

abundance: many
j_gene: TRBJ2-7
v_gene: TRBV5-1
CDR3aa: CASSLRQEHEQYF

abundance: many
j_gene: TRBJ2-1
v_gene: TRBV29-1
CDR3aa: CSVERGFGEQFF

abundance: .
j_gene: TRBJ1-4
v_gene: TRBV20-1
CDR3aa: CSASGWGEKLFF

abundance: many
j_gene: TRBJ2-6
v_gene: TRBV6-5
CDR3aa: CASSYSGANVLTF

abundance: once
j_gene: TRBJ2-7
v_gene: TRBV5-1
CDR3aa: CVSSPPDRVYEQYF

abundance: .
j_gene: TRBJ2-5
v_gene: TRBV3-1
CDR3aa: CASSPQIVETQYF

abundance: .
j_gene: TRBJ2-3
v_gene: TRBV24-1
CDR3aa: CAAGAGKDTQYF

abundance: .
j_gene: TRBJ2-3
v_gene: TRBV9
CDR3aa: CASTGAGGTDTQYF

abundance: .
j_gene: TRBJ2-5
v_gene: TRBV11-2
CDR3aa: CASSLPGLSTQYF

abundance: few
j_gene: TRBJ2-3
v_gene: TRBV29-1
CDR3aa: CSVVGFRDTQYF

abundance: .
j_gene: TRBJ2-7
v_gene: TRBV5-1
CDR3aa: CASRTLTDYEQYF

abundance: few
j_gene: TRBJ2-3
v_gene: TRBV4-2
CDR3aa: CASSHSIVSTDTQYF

abundance: .
j_gene: TRBJ2-7
v_gene: TRBV18
CDR3aa: CASSPGGFEQYF

abundance: many
j_gene: TRBJ1-1
v_gene: TRBV6-5
CDR3aa: CASSYSGGTEAFF

abundance: .
j_gene: TRBJ2-1
v_gene: TRBV11-2
CDR3aa: CASNHGGADFNEQFF

abundance: few
j_gene: TRBJ1-1
v_gene: TRBV3-1
CDR3aa: CASSHPQKNTEAFF

abundance: .
j_gene: TRBJ1-6
v_gene: TRBV6-2/TRBV6-3
CDR3aa: CASVGGYNSPLHF

abundance: few
j_gene: TRBJ2-1
v_gene: TRBV6-1
CDR3aa: CASTPLGQTGEQFF

abundance: .
j_gene: TRBJ2-3
v_gene: TRBV3-1
CDR3aa: CASCYRTSGSLDTQYF

abundance: .
j_gene: TRBJ1-1
v_gene: TRBV19
CDR3aa: CASRDRVNTEAFF

abundance: .
j_gene: TRBJ2-2
v_gene: TRBV7-2
CDR3aa: CASSSQAWGTGELFF